This T cell receptor (beta chain) is from a study of blood T cell repertoires in COVID-19. Data came from immunoSEQ multiplex PCR; TCRdb stores just in-frame clones and leaves some out. The sample consists of about 170,000 clones, approximately 82% of them appearing once. Germline-derived CDR1 and CDR2 are MRHNA and SNTAGT. The V end was cut by 7 bases, the J end by 6 bases, with 16 bases between. This CDR3 is built from 13 residues. The source material was peripheral blood. The rearrangement uses TRBV6-4 and TRBJ2-7; tentative D call: TRBD2 (6 bases). The clonotype was recovered from a woman aged 80 or over with active or convalescent COVID-19. For the CDR3, the DNA is TGTGCCAGCACCCGGAGGGCCTTTTTCGAGCAGTACTTC. Protein sequence: CASTRRAFFEQYF.